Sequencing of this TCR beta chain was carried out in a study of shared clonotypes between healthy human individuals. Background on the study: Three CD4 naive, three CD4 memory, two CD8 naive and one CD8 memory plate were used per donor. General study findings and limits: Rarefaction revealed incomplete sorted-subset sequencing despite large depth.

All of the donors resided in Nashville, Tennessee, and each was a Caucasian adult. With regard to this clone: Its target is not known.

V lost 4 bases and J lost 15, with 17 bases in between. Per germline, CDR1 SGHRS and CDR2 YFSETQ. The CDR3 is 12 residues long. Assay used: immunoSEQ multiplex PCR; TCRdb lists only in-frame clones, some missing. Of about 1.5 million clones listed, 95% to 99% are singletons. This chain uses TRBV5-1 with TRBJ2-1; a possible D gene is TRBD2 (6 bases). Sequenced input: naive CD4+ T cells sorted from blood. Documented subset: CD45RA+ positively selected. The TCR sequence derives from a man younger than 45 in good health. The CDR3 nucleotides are TGCGCCAGCAGCACGGAACTAGCTCCCGTGTTCTTC. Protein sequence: CASSTELAPVFF.